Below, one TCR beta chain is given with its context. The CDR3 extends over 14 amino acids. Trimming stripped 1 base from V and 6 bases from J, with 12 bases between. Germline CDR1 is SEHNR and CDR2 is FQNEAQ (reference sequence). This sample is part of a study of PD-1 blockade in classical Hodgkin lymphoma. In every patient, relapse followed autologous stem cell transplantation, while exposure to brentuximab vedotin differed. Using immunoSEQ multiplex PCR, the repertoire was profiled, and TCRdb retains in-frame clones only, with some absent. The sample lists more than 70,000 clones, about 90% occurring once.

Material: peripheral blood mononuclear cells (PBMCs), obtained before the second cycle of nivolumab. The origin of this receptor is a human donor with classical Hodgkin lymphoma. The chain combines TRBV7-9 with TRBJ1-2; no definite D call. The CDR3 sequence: CASSLVEGADGYTF. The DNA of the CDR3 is TGTGCCAGCAGCTTAGTGGAGGGCGCAGATGGCTACACCTTC. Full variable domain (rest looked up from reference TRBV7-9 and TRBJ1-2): DTGVSQNPRHKITKRGQNVTFRCDPISEHNRLYWYRQTLGQGPEFLTYFQNEAQLEKSRLLSDRFSAERPKGSFSTLEIQRTEQGDSAMYLCASSLVEGADGYTFGSGTRLTVV.